This TCR beta chain was obtained from a study of T cell responses to AZD1222 COVID-19 vaccine. Study observations and caveats: It was only six AZD1222 recipients who were seropositive at baseline.

Trimming pared 4 bases from V and 3 bases from J, leaving 10 bases between. Germline V lookup: CDR1 LGHNA, CDR2 YNFKEQ. The CDR3 spans 14 residues. Profiling relied on immunoSEQ multiplex PCR, and the TCRdb table lists in-frame clones only, not all of them. The sample has roughly 180,000 clones, more than 85% seen once. Concerning this clone: Antigen specificity is unknown.

Sequencing used peripheral blood, obtained 28 days after the second AZD1222 dose. This clonotype originated in an adult who received the AZD1222 COVID-19 vaccine. V usage is TRBV4-2 and J usage is TRBJ2-1; D not resolved. The CDR3 DNA reads as TGTGCCAGCAGCCTTGGACCTATCTACAATGAGCAGTTCTTC. Translation: CASSLGPIYNEQFF.